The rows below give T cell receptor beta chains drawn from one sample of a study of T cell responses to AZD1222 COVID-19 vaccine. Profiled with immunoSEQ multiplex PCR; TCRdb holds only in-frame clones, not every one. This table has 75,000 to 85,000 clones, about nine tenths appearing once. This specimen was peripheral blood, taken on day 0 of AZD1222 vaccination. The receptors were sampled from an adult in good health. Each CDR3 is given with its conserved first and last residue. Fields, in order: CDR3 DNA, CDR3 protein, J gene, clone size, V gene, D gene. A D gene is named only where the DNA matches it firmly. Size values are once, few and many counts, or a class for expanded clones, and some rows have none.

cdr3_nt: TGTGCCAGCAGCTCACTCACAGGAGTCGAGCAGTACTTC
cdr3_aa: CASSSLTGVEQYF
j_call: TRBJ2-7
clone_size: -
v_call: TRBV11-2
d_call: -

cdr3_nt: TGTGCCAGCAGTTTAGGGGACAATGAGCAGTTCTTC
cdr3_aa: CASSLGDNEQFF
j_call: TRBJ2-1
clone_size: -
v_call: TRBV28
d_call: -

cdr3_nt: TGTGCCAGCAGCGTAGGCCCAGCAACTAATGAAAAACTGTTTTTT
cdr3_aa: CASSVGPATNEKLFF
j_call: TRBJ1-4
clone_size: -
v_call: TRBV9
d_call: -

cdr3_nt: TGTGCCAGCAGCCAAAGGGACAGGGGCTACAATGAGCAGTTCTTC
cdr3_aa: CASSQRDRGYNEQFF
j_call: TRBJ2-1
clone_size: -
v_call: TRBV14
d_call: TRBD1

cdr3_nt: TGCGCCAGCAGCTGGGGACAGAGCTCTGGAAACACCATATATTTT
cdr3_aa: CASSWGQSSGNTIYF
j_call: TRBJ1-3
clone_size: -
v_call: TRBV5-1
d_call: TRBD1

cdr3_nt: TGTGCCAGCAGTTTAGCGCAGGGGGGGACCCTCCACTTT
cdr3_aa: CASSLAQGGTLHF
j_call: TRBJ1-6
clone_size: -
v_call: TRBV12-3/TRBV12-4
d_call: TRBD1

cdr3_nt: TGTGCCAGTCGGACAGAAACCTATCAGCCCCAGCATTTT
cdr3_aa: CASRTETYQPQHF
j_call: TRBJ1-5
clone_size: -
v_call: TRBV19
d_call: -

cdr3_nt: TGTGCCAGCCTTCAGACGGGGTCCGAAAAACTGTTTTTT
cdr3_aa: CASLQTGSEKLFF
j_call: TRBJ1-4
clone_size: -
v_call: TRBV28
d_call: -

cdr3_nt: TGTGCCAGCAGCCCTCGAACAGGGGGCGCAGATGGGGCCAACGTCCTGACTTTC
cdr3_aa: CASSPRTGGADGANVLTF
j_call: TRBJ2-6
clone_size: -
v_call: TRBV4-2
d_call: TRBD1

cdr3_nt: TGTGCCAGCAGTGTCGAAACAGCCCGGGGGGAGCTGTTTTTT
cdr3_aa: CASSVETARGELFF
j_call: TRBJ2-2
clone_size: -
v_call: TRBV6-4
d_call: -

cdr3_nt: TGTGCCTCATTGGGGGACTACAATCAGCCCCAGCATTTT
cdr3_aa: CASLGDYNQPQHF
j_call: TRBJ1-5
clone_size: -
v_call: TRBV10-3
d_call: -

cdr3_nt: TGTGCCAGTAGTTTCTCGGACTCGGACACCGGGGAGCTGTTTTTT
cdr3_aa: CASSFSDSDTGELFF
j_call: TRBJ2-2
clone_size: -
v_call: TRBV19
d_call: -

cdr3_nt: TGTGCCTGGAGTCTTACAGGGGGGGCCCAGCATTTT
cdr3_aa: CAWSLTGGAQHF
j_call: TRBJ1-5
clone_size: -
v_call: TRBV30
d_call: TRBD1

cdr3_nt: TGTGCCAGCAGCGCAGGGGTTACTTCTGGAAACACCATATATTTT
cdr3_aa: CASSAGVTSGNTIYF
j_call: TRBJ1-3
clone_size: -
v_call: TRBV28
d_call: -

cdr3_nt: TGTGCCAGCAGCTTAAGGCCTAGCGGGATAAACAATGAGCAGTTCTTC
cdr3_aa: CASSLRPSGINNEQFF
j_call: TRBJ2-1
clone_size: -
v_call: TRBV7-3
d_call: TRBD2

cdr3_nt: TGTGCCAGCAGACATCAGGGGTACGGCTCCGGAAACACCATATATTTT
cdr3_aa: CASRHQGYGSGNTIYF
j_call: TRBJ1-3
clone_size: -
v_call: TRBV3-1/TRBV3-2
d_call: -

cdr3_nt: TGTGCCAGCAGCATAGCGGGGGGTTACAATGAGCAGTTCTTC
cdr3_aa: CASSIAGGYNEQFF
j_call: TRBJ2-1
clone_size: -
v_call: TRBV9
d_call: TRBD2

cdr3_nt: TGCGCCAGCAGTGACAGTTCTAACTATGGCTACACCTTC
cdr3_aa: CASSDSSNYGYTF
j_call: TRBJ1-2
clone_size: -
v_call: TRBV10-1
d_call: -

cdr3_nt: TGTGCCAGCAGCGTAGGTCCTGGGACGGATGAAAAACTGTTTTTT
cdr3_aa: CASSVGPGTDEKLFF
j_call: TRBJ1-4
clone_size: -
v_call: TRBV9
d_call: -

cdr3_nt: TGTGCCACCAGTGAACCGGGGAGCAATCAGCCCCAGCATTTT
cdr3_aa: CATSEPGSNQPQHF
j_call: TRBJ1-5
clone_size: -
v_call: TRBV24-1
d_call: -

cdr3_nt: TGTGCCAGCAGTTCACGGACAGGGAATATATTAAATGGCTACACCTTC
cdr3_aa: CASSSRTGNILNGYTF
j_call: TRBJ1-2
clone_size: -
v_call: TRBV6-5
d_call: TRBD1

cdr3_nt: TGTGCCACCAGTGACCCCTCGGGGGGCACCTTCAATGAGCAGTTCTTC
cdr3_aa: CATSDPSGGTFNEQFF
j_call: TRBJ2-1
clone_size: -
v_call: TRBV24-1
d_call: -

cdr3_nt: TGTGCCAGCAGAAGTGGTTTTTCTGGAAACACCATATATTTT
cdr3_aa: CASRSGFSGNTIYF
j_call: TRBJ1-3
clone_size: few
v_call: TRBV2
d_call: -

cdr3_nt: TGTGCCAGCAGCCCCAAAGCGGGTGGCACAGATACGCAGTATTTT
cdr3_aa: CASSPKAGGTDTQYF
j_call: TRBJ2-3
clone_size: -
v_call: TRBV7-3
d_call: -

cdr3_nt: TGTGCCAGCAGCTTCGGGACTAGCGGAACCTACGAGCAGTACTTC
cdr3_aa: CASSFGTSGTYEQYF
j_call: TRBJ2-7
clone_size: once
v_call: TRBV5-6
d_call: TRBD2

cdr3_nt: TGTGCCATCAGTGAGTCGGACGATAGCGGTGAGCAGTTCTTC
cdr3_aa: CAISESDDSGEQFF
j_call: TRBJ2-1
clone_size: -
v_call: TRBV10-3
d_call: -

cdr3_nt: TGTGCCAGCAGCTTGGAGCAGGGACAAGCATTGCGGGAAAAACTGTTTTTT
cdr3_aa: CASSLEQGQALREKLFF
j_call: TRBJ1-4
clone_size: -
v_call: TRBV5-5
d_call: -

cdr3_nt: TGCGCCAGCAGCTTGGCCGCGGGACCCAACACCGGGGAGCTGTTTTTT
cdr3_aa: CASSLAAGPNTGELFF
j_call: TRBJ2-2
clone_size: -
v_call: TRBV5-1
d_call: -

cdr3_nt: TGTGCCAGCAGTGAGGGGGCTGGGTATACGCAGTATTTT
cdr3_aa: CASSEGAGYTQYF
j_call: TRBJ2-3
clone_size: -
v_call: TRBV6-2/TRBV6-3
d_call: TRBD1

cdr3_nt: TGTGCCAGCAGCCAAGGACGGGATAATTCACCCCTCCACTTT
cdr3_aa: CASSQGRDNSPLHF
j_call: TRBJ1-6
clone_size: few
v_call: TRBV14
d_call: -

cdr3_nt: TGTGCCAGCAGCCGCCCGGGGGGCGCAAGCTATGGCTACACCTTC
cdr3_aa: CASSRPGGASYGYTF
j_call: TRBJ1-2
clone_size: -
v_call: TRBV7-8
d_call: -

cdr3_nt: TGTGCCAGCGCGAACACCGGGGAGCTGTTTTTT
cdr3_aa: CASANTGELFF
j_call: TRBJ2-2
clone_size: -
v_call: TRBV7-9
d_call: -

cdr3_nt: TGTGCCAGCAGCTTAGGGTCACTAGCGGGAGGTGGGACCTACGAGCAGTACTTC
cdr3_aa: CASSLGSLAGGGTYEQYF
j_call: TRBJ2-7
clone_size: -
v_call: TRBV7-6
d_call: TRBD2

cdr3_nt: TGTGCCAGCAGCTTCAGGGGCTCCTACAATGAGCAGTTCTTC
cdr3_aa: CASSFRGSYNEQFF
j_call: TRBJ2-1
clone_size: -
v_call: TRBV7-2
d_call: -

cdr3_nt: TGTGCCAGCAGTACCCTTAAAGGGGGTGAAGCTTTCTTT
cdr3_aa: CASSTLKGGEAFF
j_call: TRBJ1-1
clone_size: -
v_call: TRBV6-6
d_call: -

cdr3_nt: TGTGCCAGCACTGGGGCTACCCAGGAGACCCAGTACTTC
cdr3_aa: CASTGATQETQYF
j_call: TRBJ2-5
clone_size: -
v_call: TRBV12-3/TRBV12-4
d_call: -

cdr3_nt: TGTGCCAGCAGTTGGGGAGGGGGGAACACTGAAGCTTTCTTT
cdr3_aa: CASSWGGGNTEAFF
j_call: TRBJ1-1
clone_size: -
v_call: TRBV6-5
d_call: -

cdr3_nt: TGCGCCAGCAGCCCCGGTCCCGGCAATGAGCAGTTCTTC
cdr3_aa: CASSPGPGNEQFF
j_call: TRBJ2-1
clone_size: -
v_call: TRBV5-1
d_call: -

cdr3_nt: TGTGCCAGCAGTGATGGGACAGCTCATAATTCACCCCTCCACTTT
cdr3_aa: CASSDGTAHNSPLHF
j_call: TRBJ1-6
clone_size: once
v_call: TRBV6-6
d_call: TRBD1

cdr3_nt: TGTGCCAGCAGTTCGTTTGGGAGCGATAATTCACCCCTCCACTTT
cdr3_aa: CASSSFGSDNSPLHF
j_call: TRBJ1-6
clone_size: -
v_call: TRBV27
d_call: -

cdr3_nt: TGTGCCATCAGTGACCCACAGCGACCTGAAGCTTTCTTT
cdr3_aa: CAISDPQRPEAFF
j_call: TRBJ1-1
clone_size: -
v_call: TRBV10-3
d_call: -

cdr3_nt: TGTGCCAGCAGTTTTCAGGGCCTCTCCTACGAGCAGTACTTC
cdr3_aa: CASSFQGLSYEQYF
j_call: TRBJ2-7
clone_size: -
v_call: TRBV6-6
d_call: -

cdr3_nt: TGCGCCAGCAGCTTATACGGGCCTCCCGGAAACACTGAAGCTTTCTTT
cdr3_aa: CASSLYGPPGNTEAFF
j_call: TRBJ1-1
clone_size: -
v_call: TRBV5-1
d_call: -

cdr3_nt: TGCGCCAGCAGCTTGGTGGGTTCAGGGGGCGATAATTCACCCCTCCACTTT
cdr3_aa: CASSLVGSGGDNSPLHF
j_call: TRBJ1-6
clone_size: -
v_call: TRBV5-1
d_call: TRBD1

cdr3_nt: TGTGCCAGCAGCTCTACAGGGGCTGGAAACACCATATATTTT
cdr3_aa: CASSSTGAGNTIYF
j_call: TRBJ1-3
clone_size: -
v_call: TRBV7-8
d_call: TRBD1

cdr3_nt: TGTGCCAGCAAAGCTAGCGGAGTCACAGATACGCAGTATTTT
cdr3_aa: CASKASGVTDTQYF
j_call: TRBJ2-3
clone_size: -
v_call: TRBV7-3
d_call: TRBD2

cdr3_nt: TGTGCCAGCAGCTTCCCCAGCGGGAGCGTAGCGAACACCGGGGAGCTGTTTTTT
cdr3_aa: CASSFPSGSVANTGELFF
j_call: TRBJ2-2
clone_size: many
v_call: TRBV11-2
d_call: TRBD2

cdr3_nt: TGTGCCAGCAGCTTGGAGGGGACCGGACTAGGGGAGGAAAAACTGTTTTTT
cdr3_aa: CASSLEGTGLGEEKLFF
j_call: TRBJ1-4
clone_size: -
v_call: TRBV5-6
d_call: -

cdr3_nt: TGTGCCAGCAGTGCCTCCCAGGGTGTCACCTACGAGCAGTACTTC
cdr3_aa: CASSASQGVTYEQYF
j_call: TRBJ2-7
clone_size: many
v_call: TRBV2
d_call: -

cdr3_nt: TGTGCCAGCAGCTTGAGCCCGAACACCGGGGAGCTGTTTTTT
cdr3_aa: CASSLSPNTGELFF
j_call: TRBJ2-2
clone_size: -
v_call: TRBV5-5
d_call: -

cdr3_nt: TGTGCCAGCAGCAAAGGGGCGCACCCTTGCTCTGGGGCCAACGTCCTGACTTTC
cdr3_aa: CASSKGAHPCSGANVLTF
j_call: TRBJ2-6
clone_size: few
v_call: TRBV21-1
d_call: -

cdr3_nt: TGTGCCAGCAGCCATGGACAGGGGGAGACCCAGTACTTC
cdr3_aa: CASSHGQGETQYF
j_call: TRBJ2-5
clone_size: -
v_call: TRBV7-9
d_call: TRBD1

cdr3_nt: TGTGCCAGCAGCTTAGACGGCGGGATAAACAATGAGCAGTTCTTC
cdr3_aa: CASSLDGGINNEQFF
j_call: TRBJ2-1
clone_size: once
v_call: TRBV11-3
d_call: -